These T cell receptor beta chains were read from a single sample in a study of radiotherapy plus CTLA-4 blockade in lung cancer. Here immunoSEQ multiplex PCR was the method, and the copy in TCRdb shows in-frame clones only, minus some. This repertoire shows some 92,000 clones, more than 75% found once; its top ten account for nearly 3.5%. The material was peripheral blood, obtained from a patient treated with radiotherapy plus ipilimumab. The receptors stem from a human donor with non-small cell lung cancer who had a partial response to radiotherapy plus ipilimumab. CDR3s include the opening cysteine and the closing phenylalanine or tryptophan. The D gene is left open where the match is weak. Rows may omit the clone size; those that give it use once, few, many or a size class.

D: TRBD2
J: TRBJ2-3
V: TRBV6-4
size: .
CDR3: CASSAAGFPTDTQYF
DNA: TGTGCCAGCAGTGCAGCGGGGTTCCCCACAGATACGCAGTATTTT

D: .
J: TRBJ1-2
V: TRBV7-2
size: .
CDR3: CASSFGQRIYGYTF
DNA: TGTGCCAGCAGCTTTGGGCAGAGAATCTATGGCTACACCTTC

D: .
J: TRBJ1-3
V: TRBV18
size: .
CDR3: CASSPPREGKGNTIYF
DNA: TGTGCCAGCTCACCACCGAGGGAGGGCAAAGGAAACACCATATATTTT

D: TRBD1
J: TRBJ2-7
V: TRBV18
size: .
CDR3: CASSSPGTGVYEQYF
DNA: TGTGCCAGCTCAAGCCCTGGGACAGGGGTGTACGAGCAGTACTTC

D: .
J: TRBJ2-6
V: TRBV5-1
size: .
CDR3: CASSLAPGAGANVLTF
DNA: TGCGCCAGCAGCTTGGCCCCGGGGGCTGGGGCCAACGTCCTGACTTTC

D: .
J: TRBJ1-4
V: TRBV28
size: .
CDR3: CASGGMDEKLFF
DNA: TGTGCCAGCGGGGGGATGGATGAAAAACTGTTTTTT

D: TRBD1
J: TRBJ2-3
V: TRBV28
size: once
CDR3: CASSLGTGSTDTQYF
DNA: TGTGCCAGCAGCTTAGGGACAGGGTCCACAGATACGCAGTATTTT

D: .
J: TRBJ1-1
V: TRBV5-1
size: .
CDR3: CASSSDLTANTEAFF
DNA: TGCGCCAGCAGCTCAGACTTGACAGCCAACACTGAAGCTTTCTTT

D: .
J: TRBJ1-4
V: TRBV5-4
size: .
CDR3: CASSPTGTTNEKLFF
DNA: TGTGCCAGCAGCCCGACGGGGACAACTAATGAAAAACTGTTTTTT

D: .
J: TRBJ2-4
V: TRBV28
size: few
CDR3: CASQFAKNIQYF
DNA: TGTGCCAGTCAGTTTGCCAAAAACATTCAGTACTTC

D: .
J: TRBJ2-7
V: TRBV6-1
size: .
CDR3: CASRMRGSSEDEQYF
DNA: TGTGCCAGCCGAATGAGAGGGAGCTCGGAGGACGAGCAGTACTTC

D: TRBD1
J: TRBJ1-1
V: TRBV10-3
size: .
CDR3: CAISDPRDRRGWAEAFF
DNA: TGTGCCATCAGTGATCCCCGGGACAGGCGGGGTTGGGCTGAAGCTTTCTTT

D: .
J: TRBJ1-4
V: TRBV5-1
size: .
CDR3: CASSLQVGKLFF
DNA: TGCGCCAGCAGCTTGCAAGTCGGAAAACTGTTTTTT

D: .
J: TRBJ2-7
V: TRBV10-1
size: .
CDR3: CASSGQDSYEQYF
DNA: TGCGCCAGCAGTGGTCAGGACTCCTACGAGCAGTACTTC

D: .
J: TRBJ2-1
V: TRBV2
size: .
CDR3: CAGSRQAHSEQFF
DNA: TGTGCCGGATCTAGACAGGCACACAGCGAGCAGTTCTTC

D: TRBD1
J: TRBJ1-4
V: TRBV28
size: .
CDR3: CASTPRDRGKLFF
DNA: TGTGCCAGCACCCCCAGGGACAGGGGGAAACTGTTTTTT

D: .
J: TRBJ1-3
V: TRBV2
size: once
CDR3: CASSFTGWGSSGNTIYF
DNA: TGTGCCAGCAGTTTCACAGGATGGGGTAGCTCTGGAAACACCATATATTTT

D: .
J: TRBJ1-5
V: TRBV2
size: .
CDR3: CASKDSLSNQPQHF
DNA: TGTGCCAGCAAGGACAGTTTGAGCAATCAGCCCCAGCATTTT

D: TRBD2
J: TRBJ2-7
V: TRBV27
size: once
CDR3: CASSFRTSGGVGEQYF
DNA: TGTGCCAGCAGTTTCCGGACTAGCGGAGGGGTCGGCGAGCAGTACTTC

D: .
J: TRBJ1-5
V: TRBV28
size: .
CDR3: CASSLGALYNQPQHF
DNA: TGTGCCAGCAGTTTAGGGGCCCTCTACAATCAGCCCCAGCATTTT

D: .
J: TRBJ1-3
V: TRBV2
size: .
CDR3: CASSPGVGGNTIYF
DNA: TGTGCCAGCAGTCCGGGGGTAGGAGGAAACACCATATATTTT

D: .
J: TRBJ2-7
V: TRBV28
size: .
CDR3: CASRPHLRSSYEQYF
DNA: TGTGCCAGCAGACCCCACTTGAGAAGCTCCTACGAGCAGTACTTC

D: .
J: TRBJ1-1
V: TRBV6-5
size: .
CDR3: CASSHPSISRAFF
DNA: TGTGCCAGCAGTCACCCCTCTATAAGCCGAGCTTTCTTT

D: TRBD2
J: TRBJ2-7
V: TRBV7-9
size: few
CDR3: CASSRGGAGTYEQYF
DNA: TGTGCCAGCAGTCGGGGGGGGGCGGGCACCTACGAGCAGTACTTC

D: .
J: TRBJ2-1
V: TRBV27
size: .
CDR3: CASSERYNEQFF
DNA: TGTGCCAGCTCCGAGAGGTACAATGAGCAGTTCTTC

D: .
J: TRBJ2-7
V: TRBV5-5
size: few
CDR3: CASSLGTYEQYF
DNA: TGTGCCAGCAGCTTGGGAACTTACGAGCAGTACTTC

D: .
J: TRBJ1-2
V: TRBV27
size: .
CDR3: CASSPLVAPSYGYTF
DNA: TGTGCCAGCAGCCCCCTGGTGGCCCCTAGCTATGGCTACACCTTC

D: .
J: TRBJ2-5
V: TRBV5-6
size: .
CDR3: CATTVGRAETQYF
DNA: TGTGCTACCACCGTGGGCAGGGCAGAGACCCAGTACTTC

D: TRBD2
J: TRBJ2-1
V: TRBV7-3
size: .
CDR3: CASSSGGSYNEQFF
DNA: TGTGCCAGCAGCTCGGGGGGGTCCTACAATGAGCAGTTCTTC

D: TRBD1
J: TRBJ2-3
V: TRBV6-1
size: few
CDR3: CASSNRDRGTDTQYF
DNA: TGTGCCAGCAGTAACCGGGACAGGGGCACAGATACGCAGTATTTT

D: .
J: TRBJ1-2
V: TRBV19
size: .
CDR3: CASSIQGYGYTF
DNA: TGTGCCAGTAGTATCCAGGGTTATGGCTACACCTTC

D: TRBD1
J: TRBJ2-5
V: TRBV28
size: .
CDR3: CASSSGQPQETQYF
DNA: TGTGCCAGCAGTTCGGGACAGCCTCAAGAGACCCAGTACTTC

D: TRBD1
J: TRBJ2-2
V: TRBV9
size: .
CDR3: CASRTTGTGELFF
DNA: TGTGCCAGCAGGACGACAGGGACCGGGGAGCTGTTTTTT

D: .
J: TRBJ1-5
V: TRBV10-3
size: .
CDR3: CAISEGDTYQPQHF
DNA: TGTGCCATCAGTGAGGGGGACACCTATCAGCCCCAGCATTTT

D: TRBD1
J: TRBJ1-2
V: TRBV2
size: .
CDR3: CASSEQGQYGYTF
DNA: TGTGCCAGCAGTGAACAGGGACAGTATGGCTACACCTTC

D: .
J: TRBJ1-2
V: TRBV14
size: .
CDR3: CASSLSLGRGANYGYTF
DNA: TGTGCCAGCAGCCTCTCACTCGGGAGGGGGGCGAACTATGGCTACACCTTC

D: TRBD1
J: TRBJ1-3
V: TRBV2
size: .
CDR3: CASRRGQGGSGNTIYF
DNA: TGTGCCAGCCGGCGGGGACAGGGAGGGTCTGGAAACACCATATATTTT

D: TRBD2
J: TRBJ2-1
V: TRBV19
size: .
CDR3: CASRSLVGSGGYNEQFF
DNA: TGTGCCAGTCGGAGCCTGGTCGGTAGCGGGGGATACAATGAGCAGTTCTTC

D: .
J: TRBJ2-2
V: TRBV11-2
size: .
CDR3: CASSFASIGTGELFF
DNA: TGTGCCAGCAGCTTCGCCTCAATCGGCACCGGGGAGCTGTTTTTT

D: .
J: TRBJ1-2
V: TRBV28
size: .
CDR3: CASSPTPGDYGYTF
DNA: TGTGCCAGCAGTCCCACCCCAGGGGATTATGGCTACACCTTC

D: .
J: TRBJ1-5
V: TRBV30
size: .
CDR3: CAWSALRGNQPQHF
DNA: TGTGCCTGGAGTGCCCTACGAGGCAATCAGCCCCAGCATTTT

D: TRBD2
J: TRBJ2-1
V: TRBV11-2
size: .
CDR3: CASSLGTRNNEQFF
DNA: TGTGCCAGCAGCTTGGGGACTAGGAACAATGAGCAGTTCTTC

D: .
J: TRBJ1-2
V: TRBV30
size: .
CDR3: CAWSVRRLPYYGYTF
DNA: TGTGCCTGGAGTGTACGACGACTACCCTACTATGGCTACACCTTC

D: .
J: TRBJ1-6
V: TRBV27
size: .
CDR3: CASYEGGSNSPLHF
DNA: TGTGCCAGCTATGAGGGAGGGTCGAATTCACCCCTCCACTTT

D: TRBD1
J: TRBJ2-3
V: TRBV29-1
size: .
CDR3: CSGDHRGRPDTQYF
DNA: TGCAGCGGTGACCACAGGGGGCGCCCAGATACGCAGTATTTT

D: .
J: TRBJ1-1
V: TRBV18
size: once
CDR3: CASSLAMGGNTEAFF
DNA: TGTGCCAGCTCATTAGCCATGGGGGGGAACACTGAAGCTTTCTTT

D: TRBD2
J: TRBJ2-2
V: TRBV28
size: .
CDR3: CASLSSGTTGELFF
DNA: TGTGCCAGTCTATCTAGCGGGACGACCGGGGAGCTGTTTTTT

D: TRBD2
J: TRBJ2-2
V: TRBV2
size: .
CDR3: CASKEASGSTGELFF
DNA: TGTGCCAGCAAGGAGGCTAGCGGGAGTACCGGGGAGCTGTTTTTT

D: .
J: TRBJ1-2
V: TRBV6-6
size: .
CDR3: CASSTQTNYGYTF
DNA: TGTGCCAGCAGTACACAAACTAACTATGGCTACACCTTC

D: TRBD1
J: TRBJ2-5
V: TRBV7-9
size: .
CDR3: CASSFTGAQETQYF
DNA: TGTGCCAGCAGCTTTACAGGGGCCCAAGAGACCCAGTACTTC